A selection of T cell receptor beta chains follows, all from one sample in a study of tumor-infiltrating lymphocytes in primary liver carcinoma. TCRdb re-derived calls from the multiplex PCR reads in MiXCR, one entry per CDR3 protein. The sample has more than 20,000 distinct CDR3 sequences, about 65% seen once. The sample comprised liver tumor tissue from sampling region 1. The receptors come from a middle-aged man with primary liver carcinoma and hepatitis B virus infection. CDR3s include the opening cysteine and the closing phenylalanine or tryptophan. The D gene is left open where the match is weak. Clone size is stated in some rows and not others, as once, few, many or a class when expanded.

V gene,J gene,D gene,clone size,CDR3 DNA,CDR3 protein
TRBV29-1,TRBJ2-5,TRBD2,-,TGCAGTGTTAGTGGGAGGGCCGCTGAGACCCAGTACTTC,CSVSGRAAETQYF
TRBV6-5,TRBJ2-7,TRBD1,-,TGTGCCAGCAGGCCCGGACAGGTAGCATCCTCTTACGAGAAGTACTTC,CASRPGQVASSYEKYF
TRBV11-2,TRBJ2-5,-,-,TGTGCCAGCAACCAAACTCCTGGTGGGGGGAAAGCGACCCAGAACTTC,CASNQTPGGGKATQNF
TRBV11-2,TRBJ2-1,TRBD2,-,TGTACCAGCAGCTATACTAGCGCCCTTTTATACAGTGAGCAGTTCTTC,CTSSYTSALLYSEQFF
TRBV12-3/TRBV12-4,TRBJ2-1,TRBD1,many,TGTGCCGGCAGTTTTCTGGCAGGGGGCCAGCATTTCAACAATGAGCAGTTCTTC,CAGSFLAGGQHFNNEQFF
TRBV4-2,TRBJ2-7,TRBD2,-,TGTGCCAGCAGTGGAAAATCGGGACTAGCGGGAGGGCTACACGGGCAGTACTTC,CASSGKSGLAGGLHGQYF
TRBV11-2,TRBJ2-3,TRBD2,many,TGTGCCAGCAACCTCAGGACTAGCGGGCATACGCAGTATTTT,CASNLRTSGHTQYF
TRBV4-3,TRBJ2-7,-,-,TGCGCCAGCAGTCAAGATCGGGAGACTCGCTACGAGCAGTATTTC,CASSQDRETRYEQYF
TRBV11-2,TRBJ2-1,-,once,TGTGTCAGCAGCTTAGCAGAAGCAGGAGGGGGGTATGAGCAGTTCTTC,CVSSLAEAGGGYEQFF
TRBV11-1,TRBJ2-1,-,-,TGTGCCAGCAGCTTAACCAGGACAGCCTACAATGGGCAGTTCTTC,CASSLTRTAYNGQFF
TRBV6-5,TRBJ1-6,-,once,TGTGCCAGCAGTTACTCGGACTTAGGGCCACTGGCCAATTCACCCCTCCGCTTT,CASSYSDLGPLANSPLRF